These 9 T cell receptor beta chains were all obtained from the same sample, sequenced in a study of response to subunit inactivated influenza vaccine. TCRdb analysed the RT-PCR reads with MiXCR anew, one entry per CDR3 protein. The table shows around 520,000 distinct CDR3 sequences, with approximately 12% occurring only once. Sequenced here: PBMCs from blood, sampled on the day of vaccination. The receptors stem from a man aged 45-65 years who received an inactivated influenza vaccine.

This chain uses TRBV30 with TRBJ1-2; no clear D gene. Germline CDR1 GTSNPN, CDR2 SVGIG (reference sequence). The CDR3 is made up of 12 amino acids. V was clipped by 1 base and J by 0 bases, with 3 bases between them. The CDR3 coding sequence is TGTGCCTGGAGTGGTGCTAACTATGGCTACACCTTC. The encoded protein is CAWSGANYGYTF.

A few counts support this clonotype. The rearrangement uses TRBV5-1 and TRBJ2-7; 10 bases fit TRBD2. Germline V gene data show CDR1 as SGHRS and CDR2 as YFSETQ. V shed 6 bases and J 3 bases; nucleotides not matched to a gene: 6. This CDR3 region has 14 residues. Here the CDR3 reads CASKVSGGRYEQYF. The CDR3 nucleotides are TGCGCCAGCAAAGTTAGCGGGGGGCGCTACGAGCAGTACTTC.

This clonotype was observed at least ten times. The V and J genes are TRBV29-1 and TRBJ2-3, with 9 nucleotides matching TRBD1. The CDR3 totals 14 residues. Trimming cost V 5 bases and J 4 bases; bases outside gene matches: 7. CDR1 is SQVTM, CDR2 ANQGSEA, per germline. In DNA, the CDR3 is TGCAGCGTTAAAGGCCGGACAGGGGCAGATACGCAGTATTTT. It specifies CSVKGRTGADTQYF.

The V and J genes are TRBV3-1 and TRBJ1-5, with D perhaps TRBD1 (5 bases). From germline, CDR1 is LGHDT and CDR2 YNNKEL (reference sequence). V was trimmed by 0 bases and J by 3 bases, leaving 12 bases between them. This CDR3 has 16 amino acids. The CDR3 DNA reads TGTGCCAGCAGCCAAGAATTCCCAGGGCACAATCAGCCCCAGCATTTT. It encodes CASSQEFPGHNQPQHF.

This clonotype was picked up a small number of times. V gene TRBV11-2 combines with J gene TRBJ2-1; D not resolved. Germline V gene data show CDR1 as SGHAT and CDR2 as FQNNGV. V was trimmed by 0 bases and J by 10 bases, leaving 16 bases between them. The CDR3 sequence is 15 residues long. The CDR3 reads CASSLENGRGEEQFF. The CDR3 DNA reads TGTGCCAGCAGCTTAGAGAACGGCCGAGGTGAGGAGCAGTTCTTC. Full variable domain (rest looked up from reference TRBV11-2 and TRBJ2-1): EAGVAQSPRYKIIEKRQSVAFWCNPISGHATLYWYQQILGQGPKLLIQFQNNGVVDDSQLPKDRFSAERLKGVDSTLKIQPAKLEDSAVYLCASSLENGRGEEQFFGPGTRLTVL.

This clonotype was recorded many times. The rearrangement links TRBV5-1 to TRBJ1-4, with TRBD1 matching over 7 bases. This CDR3 has 16 residues. The germline V gene encodes CDR1 SGHRS and CDR2 YFSETQ. Unmatched junction bases numbered 6, after V lost 4 bases and J lost 0 bases. The CDR3 coding sequence is TGCGCCAGCAGCCTTCGACAGGGAACAACTAATGAAAAACTGTTTTTT. Encoded protein: CASSLRQGTTNEKLFF.

This clonotype was detected a few times. The chain combines TRBV24-1 with TRBJ2-6, with D possibly matching TRBD1 (6 bases). Per the germline V gene, CDR1 is KGHDR and CDR2 is SFDVKD. This CDR3 has 21 amino acids. Trimming shortened V by 3 bases and J by 0 bases, and 23 bases separated the two germline ends. The CDR3 DNA sequence: TGTGCCACCAGTGATCCATTGGCACAGGGCGGTAAGGGCTCTGGGGCCAACGTCCTGACTTTC. It codes for CATSDPLAQGGKGSGANVLTF.

The table lists this clonotype with a few counts. CDR3 in DNA: TGCGCCAGCAGCCAAGATTGGGGACAGGGAAAAACCCAGTACTTC. Translating it yields CASSQDWGQGKTQYF. The chain uses TRBV4-3 and TRBJ2-5, with 9 positions matching TRBD1. V dropped 0 bases and J dropped 8; count of bases not matched to a gene: 7. CDR3 length: 15 amino acids. CDR1 and CDR2 from the germline V gene are LGHNA and YSLEER.

This clonotype was seen only a few times. The J gene is TRBJ1-6, the V gene TRBV12-3 or TRBV12-4, with D unresolved. CDR3 length: 12 amino acids. Trimming pared 6 bases from V and 8 bases from J, leaving 8 bases between. As DNA, the CDR3 is TGTGCCAGCAGAACTAGAGATTCACCCCTCCACTTT. Translated: CASRTRDSPLHF.